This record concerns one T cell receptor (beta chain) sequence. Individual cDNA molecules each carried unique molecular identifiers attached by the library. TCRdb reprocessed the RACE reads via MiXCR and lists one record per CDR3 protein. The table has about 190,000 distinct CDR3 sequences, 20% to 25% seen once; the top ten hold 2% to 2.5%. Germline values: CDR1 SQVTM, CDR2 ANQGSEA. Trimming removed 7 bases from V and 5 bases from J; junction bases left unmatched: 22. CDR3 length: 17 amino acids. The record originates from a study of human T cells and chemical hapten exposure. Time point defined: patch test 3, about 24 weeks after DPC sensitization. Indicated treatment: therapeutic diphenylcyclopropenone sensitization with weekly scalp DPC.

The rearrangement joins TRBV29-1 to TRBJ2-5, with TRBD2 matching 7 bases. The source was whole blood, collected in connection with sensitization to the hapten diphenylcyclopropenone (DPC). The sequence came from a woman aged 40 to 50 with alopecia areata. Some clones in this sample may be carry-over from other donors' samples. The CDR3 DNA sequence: TGCAGCGCAGAAACGCGGGGGATGGGCGGGAGAAGGGAGACCCAGTACTTC. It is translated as CSAETRGMGGRRETQYF.